Described below is a single TCR beta chain sequence and its context. Its antigen is as yet unknown. Data came from immunoSEQ multiplex PCR; TCRdb stores just in-frame clones and leaves some out. The table records some 170,000 clones, 95% to 97% of them present only once. This record belongs to a study of cytomegalovirus exposure and HLA in healthy donors. Study details: The same platform was used for the 110 or so validation repertoires and the roughly 640 first-cohort repertoires, a later analysis reported.

The germline gives CDR1 MNHNY, CDR2 SVGAGI (reference sequence). The CDR3 runs 14 residues. V shed 4 bases and J 2 bases; nucleotides not matched to a gene: 0. General observations from the study: Reportedly, diagnosis of cytomegalovirus status by the classifier showed high specificity and sensitivity.

J is TRBJ2-7 and V is TRBV6-6, with 12 bases fitting TRBD2. This clonotype originated in a woman aged 18-29 years in good health and CMV-seronegative. The sample consisted of PBMCs. CDR3 in amino acids: CASSWTSGTYEQYF. CDR3 sequence (DNA): TGTGCCAGCAGTTGGACTAGCGGGACCTACGAGCAGTACTTC.